One sample yielded the 11 T cell receptor beta chains listed below, sequenced in a study of OX40 agonist ivuxolimab in advanced cancers. The table came from immunoSEQ multiplex PCR; TCRdb's copy has only in-frame clones and leaves some out. The sample lists tens of thousands of clones, roughly 83% occurring once. The sequenced sample was CD4+ or CD8+ T cells sorted from blood, obtained in a trial of the OX40 agonist ivuxolimab. These receptors all come from an adult with an advanced solid tumor such as melanoma, head and neck, liver or kidney cancer.

The chain links TRBV11-2 to TRBJ2-7; D unclear. The CDR3 is made up of 11 amino acids. Germline lookup yields CDR1 SGHAT and CDR2 FQNNGV. V lost 2 bases, J lost 7 bases, and 6 bases lay in between. This chain's CDR3 is CASSLSREQYF. CDR3 DNA sequence: TGTGCCAGCAGCTTAAGTCGGGAGCAGTACTTC.

V gene TRBV7-8 combines with J gene TRBJ2-7, with TRBD2 matching 8 bases. CDR1 is SGHVS and CDR2 is FQNEAQ in the germline V gene. This CDR3 comprises 17 residues. J lost 1 base, V lost 7 bases, and 15 bases had no gene match. For the CDR3, the DNA is TGTGCCAGCACCTTCGGGAGGGCCCGCAGTGGGTCCTACGAGCAGTACTTC. This gives the protein CASTFGRARSGSYEQYF.

The CDR3 DNA reads TGTGCCAGTAGGGTAGGGGCCACTGAAGCTTTCTTT. Its translation is CASRVGATEAFF. V and J are TRBV19 and TRBJ1-1; perhaps TRBD1 as D (5 bases). Germline V lookup: CDR1 LNHDA, CDR2 SQIVND (reference sequence). The ends were cut back, 6 bases at V and 4 bases at J, with 9 bases in the middle. CDR3 length: 12 residues.

The chain links TRBV4-1 to TRBJ1-5; perhaps TRBD1 as D (5 bases). The ends were cut back, 1 base at V and 6 bases at J, with 13 bases in the middle. Germline V CDR1 and CDR2: MGHRA, YSYEKL. The CDR3 runs to 15 residues. The CDR3 DNA reads TGCGCCAGCAGCCAAGGGCTAGATAGGGGTCAGCCCCAGCATTTT. Translation gives CASSQGLDRGQPQHF.

This clone was recorded at least ten times. The CDR3 sequence is CASSLAGGYVEQYF. CDR3 sequence (DNA): TGCGCCAGCAGCTTAGCGGGAGGGTACGTCGAGCAGTACTTC. The chain is built from TRBV5-1 and TRBJ2-7; TRBD2 matches 10 bases. This CDR3 has 14 amino acids. Germline V gene lookup returns CDR1 SGHRS and CDR2 YFSETQ. The J segment lost 6 bases and the V segment lost 2 bases, leaving 5 bases of the junction unmatched.

The chain recombines TRBV30 with TRBJ2-1, with TRBD1 matching over 9 bases. The CDR3 consists of 13 residues. Germline-derived CDR1 and CDR2 are GTSNPN and SVGIG (reference sequence). The V and J ends lost 5 bases and 8 bases, in that order; junction bases with no gene match: 7. As DNA, the CDR3 is TGTGCCTGGGGTAAGGGACAGGGTGATGAGCAGTTCTTC. Protein sequence: CAWGKGQGDEQFF.

This sequence joins TRBV5-1 and TRBJ2-2; 10 nucleotides line up with TRBD1. V was clipped by 5 bases and J by 2 bases; unmatched bases: 9. From germline, CDR1 is SGHRS and CDR2 YFSETQ. The CDR3 loop spans 17 amino acids. In nucleotides, the CDR3 is TGCGCCAGCAGGAAACCGCAGACAGGGGGCAACACCGGGGAGCTGTTTTTT. It specifies CASRKPQTGGNTGELFF.

This chain uses TRBV30 with TRBJ2-7; unclear D gene. This CDR3 contains 13 residues. Deletions cut 0 bases from V and 3 bases from J, with 9 bases between. CDR1 and CDR2 (germline): GTSNPN, SVGIG (reference sequence). The CDR3 DNA reads TGTGCCTGGAGTGTAGGGCAGAACTACGAGCAGTACTTC. Its translation is CAWSVGQNYEQYF.

The rearrangement links TRBV9 to TRBJ2-1; the match to TRBD2 covers 10 bases. The germline gives CDR1 SGDLS, CDR2 YYNGEE. The CDR3 has 15 residues. The V segment lost 3 bases and the J segment 2 bases; nucleotides outside the gene matches: 2. CDR3 amino acids: CASSESGRAYNEQFF. CDR3 DNA sequence: TGTGCCAGCAGCGAGAGCGGGAGGGCCTACAATGAGCAGTTCTTC.

The chain carries TRBV7-2 and TRBJ2-1; 9 bases line up with TRBD2. V dropped 1 base and J dropped 2; count of bases not matched to a gene: 0. The CDR3 has 15 residues. The germline CDR1 and CDR2 sequences are SGHTA and FQGNSA. The CDR3 coding sequence is TGTGCCAGCAGCTTAGGGACTAGCGCCTACAATGAGCAGTTCTTC. Translated: CASSLGTSAYNEQFF.

The chain recombines TRBV6-5 with TRBJ2-7, with a tentative D call TRBD2 (6 bases). Trimming stripped 2 bases from V and 0 bases from J, with 11 bases between. Germline V gives CDR1 MNHEY, CDR2 SVGAGI. The CDR3 is made up of 15 amino acids. CDR3 residues: CASSYLSGRSYEQYF. The CDR3 region has the DNA TGTGCCAGCAGTTACCTTAGCGGACGCTCCTACGAGCAGTACTTC.